This passage covers 19 T cell receptor beta chains from one sample sequenced in a study of CD8+CD57+ T cells in acquired aplastic anemia. Investigators profiled TCR beta VDJ and CDR3 from genomic DNA template. TCRdb independently ran MiXCR on the reads; one entry per CDR3 protein. The data show approximately 130,000 distinct CDR3 sequences, with about 50% seen just once and roughly 32% held by the top ten. Patients chosen for sequencing had CD8+CD57+ cells that had expanded, as shown by flow cytometry. Source material: sorted CD4+, CD8+, or CD8+CD57+ T cells (not recorded which) from PBMCs. These receptors came from a human donor with aplastic anemia.

This clonotype appeared many times. This chain joins TRBV29-1 and TRBJ2-7; D might be TRBD2 (5 bases). CDR1 and CDR2 from the germline V gene are SQVTM and ANQGSEA. V lost 3 bases, J lost 0 bases, and 6 bases lay in between. The CDR3 length is 12 residues. CDR3 bases: TGCAGCGTTGATGAGGGCTCCTACGAGCAGTACTTC. It codes for CSVDEGSYEQYF.

Ten or more counts support this clonotype. This rearrangement joins TRBV11-1 to TRBJ1-2, with D possibly TRBD1 on 5 matching bases. The germline V gene encodes CDR1 SGHAT and CDR2 FQDESV (reference sequence). There are 16 residues in the CDR3. V lost 5 bases and J lost 1, with 17 bases in between. CDR3 nucleotide sequence: TGTGCCAGCAGCCAACCGGGGGGGGGACTTAACTATGGCTACACCTTC. Amino acids: CASSQPGGGLNYGYTF.

Many counts were recorded for this clonotype. The chain combines TRBV5-1 with TRBJ1-2; 9 bases agree with TRBD1. The ends lost 4 bases at V and 4 bases at J; junction bases unmatched: 8. This CDR3 region has 15 residues. Germline V gene sequence: CDR1 SGHRS, CDR2 YFSETQ. CDR3 nucleotides: TGCGCCAGCAGCCTAGAACAGGGGGCGGTCTATGGCTACACCTTC. As protein: CASSLEQGAVYGYTF.

The chain is built from TRBV12-3 or TRBV12-4 and TRBJ2-3, with D unclear. Trimming left V 3 bases short and J 0 bases short, with 16 bases between. The CDR3 has 17 amino acids. Here the CDR3 reads CASSFGLSSTSTDTQYF. As DNA, the CDR3 is TGTGCCAGCAGTTTCGGGTTGTCTTCAACTAGCACAGATACGCAGTATTTT.

About this clonotype: One junction end does not reproduce the germline sequence, and a read error may be involved. The chain has TRBV10-3 and TRBJ1-4; D not certain. CDR1 and CDR2 (germline): ENHRY, SYGVKD. CDR3 length equals 14 residues. The CDR3 spells CASSYAGTNEKLFF. The CDR3 DNA reads TGTGCCAGCAGTTACGCCGGAACTAATGAAAAACTGTTTTTT.

Ten or more counts support this clonotype. The rearrangement uses TRBV13 and TRBJ1-2; D is unclear. The CDR3 runs to 12 residues. Germline lookup yields CDR1 PRHDT and CDR2 FYEKMQ (reference sequence). V was cut by 0 bases and J by 10 bases, with 9 bases left in between. CDR3 protein: CASSLGPLFYTF. The CDR3 DNA is TGTGCCAGCAGCTTAGGGCCCCTGTTCTACACCTTC.

This clonotype appeared many times. The chain combines TRBV6-1 with TRBJ1-2; the D is unclear. Germline assignment: CDR1 MNHNS and CDR2 SASEGT. V lost 7 bases and J 4 bases, leaving 13 bases between the germline ends. This CDR3 is 13 amino acids long. CDR3 amino acids: CASNPKGSYGYTF. The CDR3, as DNA: TGTGCCAGCAACCCGAAAGGAAGCTATGGCTACACCTTC.

In its sample, this clonotype was seen many times. The J gene is TRBJ1-4, the V gene TRBV4-3, with unresolved D. Germline loops: CDR1 LGHNA, CDR2 YSLEER. V lost 0 bases, J lost 9 bases, and 8 bases lay in between. CDR3 length: 13 residues. The chain's CDR3 is CASSQDRGQKLFF. The CDR3 region has the DNA TGCGCCAGCAGCCAAGACCGGGGTCAAAAACTGTTTTTT.

V gene TRBV11-1 combines with J gene TRBJ1-6; D unclear. V was clipped by 1 base and J by 0 bases, with 7 bases between them. Germline V CDR1 and CDR2: SGHAT, FQDESV (reference sequence). This CDR3 comprises 16 residues. The CDR3 DNA follows: TGTGCCAGCAGCTTAGGACGGAGCTCCTATAATTCACCCCTCCACTTT. Protein sequence: CASSLGRSSYNSPLHF.

This clonotype was recorded many times. The chain has TRBV15 and TRBJ1-2, with 9 bases aligning to TRBD1. Germline V gives CDR1 LNHNV, CDR2 YYDKDF (reference sequence). The CDR3 has 15 residues. The ends lost 2 bases at V and 6 bases at J; junction bases unmatched: 7. The DNA for the CDR3 is TGTGCCACCAGCAGAACAGGGGGCGCGAGTGATGGCTACACCTTC. Translation gives CATSRTGGASDGYTF.

The chain has TRBV5-1 and TRBJ2-2, with 8 bases aligning to TRBD1. Trimming removed 1 base from V and 5 bases from J; junction bases left unmatched: 4. This CDR3 region has 15 residues. CDR1 is SGHRS and CDR2 is YFSETQ in the germline V gene. The CDR3, as DNA: TGCGCCAGCAGCTTGCGACAGGGGATGACCGGGGAGCTGTTTTTT. It translates to CASSLRQGMTGELFF.

The chain employs TRBV2 and TRBJ1-4; D not resolved. CDR1 and CDR2 from the germline V gene are SNHLY and FYNNEI. The CDR3 has 15 residues. With 5 bases removed from V and 0 bases from J, the gap between germline ends came to 10 bases. CDR3 loop: CASSREHPTNEKLFF. Here the CDR3 DNA reads TGTGCCAGCAGTAGGGAGCACCCAACTAATGAAAAACTGTTTTTT.

This clonotype was recorded only once. The genes are TRBV11-2 and TRBJ2-1; D is perhaps TRBD2 (6 bases). CDR1 is SGHAT, CDR2 FQNNGV, per germline. The ends were cut back, 5 bases at V and 5 bases at J, with 16 bases in the middle. This CDR3 is built from 15 residues. The CDR3 reads CASSLIWVADNEQFF. The CDR3 region has the DNA TGTGCCAGCAGCCTCATATGGGTAGCGGACAATGAGCAGTTCTTC.

This clonotype occurred many times. The chain uses TRBV10-2 and TRBJ2-7; D gene ambiguous. Trimming shortened V by 3 bases and J by 3 bases, and 12 bases separated the two germline ends. CDR1 WSHSY and CDR2 SAAADI come from the germline V gene. The CDR3 extends over 14 amino acids. The CDR3 loop reads CASSEPGLDYEQYF. Here the CDR3 DNA reads TGCGCCAGCAGTGAACCGGGCTTGGACTACGAGCAGTACTTC.

This clonotype was counted at least ten times. The chain employs TRBV4-1 and TRBJ2-7, with 9 bases fitting TRBD1. Germline lookup yields CDR1 MGHRA and CDR2 YSYEKL. The CDR3 has 15 residues. V was pared by 1 base and J by 3 bases, with 4 bases of the junction left unmatched. Written as DNA, the CDR3 is TGCGCCAGCAGCCAAGTGGGACAGGGTGGCTACGAGCAGTACTTC. This sequence encodes CASSQVGQGGYEQYF.

Remarks on this clonotype: An end of the junction differs from the germline gene, which may be a read error. The J gene is TRBJ1-1, the V gene TRBV10-3, with 8 positions matching TRBD1. Germline CDR1 is ENHRY and CDR2 is SYGVKD. The CDR3 has 13 residues. CDR3 amino acids: CVINSDREGEAFF. The CDR3 DNA follows: TGTGTCATCAACTCGGACAGGGAGGGTGAAGCTTTCTTT.

This clonotype was counted a few times. CDR3 coding DNA: TGTGCCATCAGGACTAGCGGGAACGACAATGAGCAGTTCTTC. The encoded protein is CAIRTSGNDNEQFF. This rearrangement joins TRBV10-3 to TRBJ2-1, with 11 nucleotides matching TRBD2. CDR1 ENHRY and CDR2 SYGVKD come from the germline V gene. J lost 5 bases, V lost 6 bases, and 3 bases had no gene match. There are 14 residues in the CDR3.

With regard to this clonotype: One base away lies a much larger clone, so this may be a sequencing read error. The chain combines TRBV20-1 with TRBJ2-3; D is perhaps TRBD2 (6 bases). This CDR3 is built from 18 residues. CDR1 is DFQATT and CDR2 is SNEGSKA in the germline V gene (reference sequence). The CDR3 is CSATLGLAIVLGTETQYF. For the CDR3, the DNA is TGCAGTGCAACCCTGGGGCTAGCGATCGTTTTAGGCACAGAGACGCAGTATTTT.

This clonotype showed up many times. The J gene is TRBJ2-3, the V gene TRBV10-3; 8 nucleotides match TRBD2. J gave up 0 bases and V 11 bases, and 7 bases lay outside the gene matches. The germline CDR1 and CDR2 sequences are ENHRY and SYGVKD. This CDR3 is built from 14 residues. The CDR3 loop reads CAGAGVSSTDTQYF. Written as DNA, the CDR3 is TGTGCCGGAGCGGGGGTTTCTAGCACAGATACGCAGTATTTT.